These 30 T cell receptor beta chains originate from one sample sequenced in a study of cytomegalovirus exposure and HLA in healthy donors. 13 Jbeta primers and 60 Vbeta primers were used for the PCR. Data came from immunoSEQ multiplex PCR; TCRdb stores just in-frame clones and leaves some out. The table shows 110,000 to 150,000 clones, with roughly three quarters occurring only once. Input material: PBMCs. These receptor sequences come from a female donor in good health and CMV-seronegative.

The CDR3 loop reads CASSFNGLAGVSYEQYF. DNA for the CDR3: TGTGCCAGCAGTTTCAACGGGTTAGCGGGAGTTAGCTACGAGCAGTACTTC. V and J are TRBV28 and TRBJ2-7; TRBD2 agrees at 9 bases. J was trimmed by 3 bases and V by 3 bases; bases with no gene match: 12. CDR3 size: 17 residues. Germline CDR1 reads MDHEN; CDR2 reads SYDVKM.

This clone was detected only a few times. The rearrangement uses TRBV5-1 and TRBJ2-2; D is ambiguous. The CDR3 is 12 residues long. Germline CDR1 and CDR2: SGHRS and YFSETQ. Between the trimmed V and J ends, which lost 5 bases and 3 bases, there was a span of 5 bases. The CDR3 DNA follows: TGCGCCAGCAGATTCGACACCGGGGAGCTGTTTTTT. Amino acids: CASRFDTGELFF.

This clone was detected once. This chain joins TRBV6-1 and TRBJ2-7, with TRBD2 matching over 13 bases. The CDR3 extends over 15 amino acids. Looked up from germline, CDR1 is MNHNS and CDR2 is SASEGT. Trimming cost V 7 bases and J 6 bases; bases outside gene matches: 9. In nucleotides, the CDR3 is TGTGCCAGCACCCTTGGACTAGCGGGAGAGGGCGAGCAGTACTTC. Translation gives CASTLGLAGEGEQYF.

This clone has more than one count but fewer than ten. The chain has TRBV27 and TRBJ1-2; TRBD1 agrees at 7 bases. The germline CDR1 and CDR2 sequences are MNHEY and SMNVEV (reference sequence). The CDR3 length is 13 residues. The J segment lost 4 bases and the V segment lost 6 bases, leaving 5 bases of the junction unmatched. CDR3 nucleotide sequence: TGTGCCAGCAGCTCCAGGGGGGTCTATGGCTACACCTTC. It is translated as CASSSRGVYGYTF.

V is TRBV4-1 and J is TRBJ2-3, with 9 bases matching TRBD2. CDR1 is MGHRA, CDR2 YSYEKL, per germline. This CDR3 comprises 18 residues. V trimming: 4 bases; J trimming: 0 bases; junction bases outside the gene matches: 11. The CDR3 nucleotides are TGCGCCAGCAGCCCTCCCGAGGGACTAGCCAAGAGCACAGATACGCAGTATTTT. Translating it yields CASSPPEGLAKSTDTQYF.

This clone was seen a few times. The gene calls are TRBV6-6 and TRBJ1-6; the match to TRBD1 covers 8 bases. This CDR3 has 15 amino acids. V was pared by 0 bases and J by 9 bases, with 4 bases of the junction left unmatched. The germline V gene has CDR1 MNHNY and CDR2 SVGAGI (reference sequence). DNA of the CDR3: TGTGCCAGCAGTTACTCTGGACAGGGTATTTCACCCCTCCACTTT. Amino acid sequence: CASSYSGQGISPLHF.

The chain joins TRBV11-2 to TRBJ2-7, with unresolved D. In germline, CDR1 is SGHAT, CDR2 FQNNGV. This CDR3 has 13 residues. Trimming shortened V by 0 bases and J by 0 bases, and 3 bases separated the two germline ends. The CDR3 loop is CASSLELSYEQYF. The CDR3 DNA reads TGTGCCAGCAGCTTAGAACTCTCCTACGAGCAGTACTTC.

The chain carries TRBV28 and TRBJ2-1; 11 nucleotides line up with TRBD2. With 6 bases clipped from V and 9 bases from J, the junction kept 13 bases outside the gene matches. The CDR3 loop spans 16 amino acids. Germline loops: CDR1 MDHEN, CDR2 SYDVKM. The DNA for the CDR3 is TGTGCCAGCAGCCCAGCCATAGCGGGAGGGCCAGGTGAGCAGTTCTTC. Translation gives CASSPAIAGGPGEQFF. The variable domain in full, with the rest retrieved from reference TRBV28 and TRBJ2-1, is DVKVTQSSRYLVKRTGEKVFLECVQDMDHENMFWYRQDPGLGLRLIYFSYDVKMKEKGDIPEGYSVSREKKERFSLILESASTNQTSMYLCASSPAIAGGPGEQFFGPGTRLTVL.

V usage is TRBV6-1 and J usage is TRBJ2-1; tentative D call: TRBD1 (5 bases). The ends were cut back, 7 bases at V and 5 bases at J, with 18 bases in the middle. This CDR3 is 15 amino acids long. Germline values: CDR1 MNHNS, CDR2 SASEGT. CDR3 sequence: CASKTRRTGDNEQFF. CDR3 in DNA: TGTGCCAGCAAAACTCGTCGTACAGGAGACAATGAGCAGTTCTTC.

V usage is TRBV29-1 and J usage is TRBJ1-2; tentative D call: TRBD1 (5 bases). Trimming took off 6 bases at V and 6 bases at J, with 17 bases between the two ends. From germline, CDR1 is SQVTM and CDR2 ANQGSEA. The CDR3 extends over 13 amino acids. The CDR3 nucleotides are TGCAGCGTACAAAGGACACTTACCCATGGCTACACCTTC. It yields the protein CSVQRTLTHGYTF.

This clone was observed a handful of times. J is TRBJ1-6 and V is TRBV7-9; D unclear. The CDR3 length is 15 residues. Trimming cost V 3 bases and J 5 bases, with 11 bases left between them. Looked up from germline, CDR1 is SEHNR and CDR2 is FQNEAQ (reference sequence). The CDR3 bases are TGTGCCAGCAGCTTTCGAGGGAGTAATAATTCACCCCTCCACTTT. Translated: CASSFRGSNNSPLHF.

The V call is TRBV4-3, the J call TRBJ2-7; perhaps TRBD1 as D (6 bases). Trimming left V 3 bases short and J 1 base short, with 10 bases between. From germline, CDR1 is LGHNA and CDR2 YSLEER. CDR3 length equals 14 residues. CDR3 sequence: CASSQAQGSYEQYF. CDR3 nucleotides: TGCGCCAGCAGCCAGGCACAGGGATCCTACGAGCAGTACTTC.

This clone was detected only a few times. The gene calls are TRBV6-1 and TRBJ1-2; a possible D gene is TRBD1 (6 bases). This CDR3 spans 15 amino acids. CDR1 and CDR2 (germline): MNHNS, SASEGT. V dropped 6 bases and J dropped 7 bases, with 21 bases sitting between them. Here the CDR3 reads CASSPTWAGDRGYTF. The CDR3 nucleotides read TGTGCCAGCAGCCCAACATGGGCAGGGGACCGTGGCTACACCTTC.

This clone was recorded once. The chain carries TRBV5-5 and TRBJ1-1, with D tentatively TRBD1 (5 bases). Trimming cost V 4 bases and J 4 bases, with 14 bases left between them. CDR1 and CDR2 from the germline V gene are SGHKS and YYEKEE (reference sequence). CDR3 length equals 14 residues. The CDR3 loop reads CASSGGVRSTEAFF. As DNA, the CDR3 is TGTGCCAGCAGCGGGGGGGTGAGGAGCACTGAAGCTTTCTTT.

The V gene is TRBV7-9, the J gene TRBJ1-1; TRBD1 agrees at 10 bases. Germline assignment: CDR1 SEHNR and CDR2 FQNEAQ (reference sequence). CDR3 length: 16 amino acids. V gave up 5 bases and J gave up 3 bases; unmatched junction bases: 9. This CDR3 is CASSVSTGGEYTEAFF. CDR3 bases: TGTGCCAGCAGCGTGTCGACAGGGGGCGAGTACACTGAAGCTTTCTTT. Looking up the rest from reference TRBV7-9 and TRBJ1-1 gives the full variable domain: DTGVSQNPRHKITKRGQNVTFRCDPISEHNRLYWYRQTLGQGPEFLTYFQNEAQLEKSRLLSDRFSAERPKGSFSTLEIQRTEQGDSAMYLCASSVSTGGEYTEAFFGQGTRLTVV.

The chain joins TRBV13 to TRBJ1-2; D gene uncertain. This CDR3 is built from 14 residues. V was clipped by 0 bases and J by 8 bases, with 13 bases between them. Germline CDR1 reads PRHDT; CDR2 reads FYEKMQ (reference sequence). The CDR3 reads CASSLGPRSGGYTF. The DNA of the CDR3 is TGTGCCAGCAGCTTAGGCCCAAGGTCGGGGGGCTACACCTTC.

The chain employs TRBV5-6 and TRBJ2-1, with TRBD2 matching 12 bases. Germline assignment: CDR1 SGHDT and CDR2 YYEEEE. Trimming removed 4 bases from V and 9 bases from J; junction bases left unmatched: 11. The CDR3 is 16 residues long. As DNA, the CDR3 is TGTGCCAGCAGCCTTCCCGGACTAGCGGGACGGGGTGAGCAGTTCTTC. Translation gives CASSLPGLAGRGEQFF.

The V gene is TRBV6-5, the J gene TRBJ2-1; 7 positions agree with TRBD2. Germline assignment: CDR1 MNHEY and CDR2 SVGAGI. Trimming took 5 bases from V and 4 from J; bases not matched to a gene: 8. CDR3 length: 15 residues. The CDR3 region is CASSAGLVRYNEQFF. The CDR3 region has the DNA TGTGCCAGCAGTGCTGGACTAGTGAGGTACAATGAGCAGTTCTTC.

In this sample, this clone turned up once. This chain joins TRBV27 and TRBJ1-5, with D unclear. Germline V CDR1 and CDR2: MNHEY, SMNVEV (reference sequence). There are 12 residues in the CDR3. V gave up 3 bases and J gave up 11 bases, with 11 bases separating them. The CDR3 bases are TGTGCCAGCAGTTTTTCGGGGTCAGCCCAGCATTTT. Amino acids: CASSFSGSAQHF.

The V gene is TRBV29-1, the J gene TRBJ2-3, with D uncertain. Trimming stripped 6 bases from V and 2 bases from J, with 9 bases between. CDR3 length: 12 amino acids. CDR1 is SQVTM and CDR2 is ANQGSEA in the germline V gene. CDR3 residues: CSVTAATDTQYF. CDR3 in DNA: TGCAGCGTGACGGCGGCCACAGATACGCAGTATTTT.

This clone was counted once. This chain links TRBV7-2 with TRBJ2-5, with 10 bases lining up with TRBD2. Trimming took 5 bases from V and 4 from J; bases not matched to a gene: 7. Per germline, CDR1 SGHTA and CDR2 FQGNSA. This CDR3 is 15 amino acids long. The CDR3 region has the DNA TGTGCCAGCAGCGACCAGCGGGGGGGCCGAGAGACCCAGTACTTC. Amino acid sequence: CASSDQRGGRETQYF. The entire variable domain, with the rest obtained from reference TRBV7-2 and TRBJ2-5, is as follows: GAGVSQSPSNKVTEKGKDVELRCDPISGHTALYWYRQSLGQGLEFLIYFQGNSAPDKSGLPSDRFSAERTGGSVSTLTIQRTQQEDSAVYLCASSDQRGGRETQYFGPGTRLLVL.

The chain uses TRBV29-1 and TRBJ2-2, with D possibly TRBD1 on 5 matching bases. Trimming cost V 0 bases and J 4 bases, with 6 bases left between them. This CDR3 is built from 13 residues. Germline V gene data show CDR1 as SQVTM and CDR2 as ANQGSEA. The DNA of the CDR3 is TGCAGCGTTGAAGACAGGGTCACCGGGGAGCTGTTTTTT. It yields the protein CSVEDRVTGELFF.

V is TRBV6-1 and J is TRBJ1-1; no clear D. This CDR3 has 15 residues. Germline-derived CDR1 and CDR2 are MNHNS and SASEGT. V was pared by 4 bases and J by 3 bases, with 15 bases between. The CDR3 DNA sequence: TGTGCCAGCAGTGTTTCGCGACGTCTAGACACTGAAGCTTTCTTT. As protein: CASSVSRRLDTEAFF.

This chain links TRBV2 with TRBJ2-5, with TRBD1 as a possible D gene (5 bases). V dropped 4 bases and J dropped 5 bases, with 14 bases sitting between them. CDR3 size: 14 residues. CDR1 SNHLY and CDR2 FYNNEI come from the germline V gene. The CDR3 spells CASSVGREGETQYF. CDR3 DNA sequence: TGTGCCAGCAGTGTGGGCAGGGAAGGCGAGACCCAGTACTTC.

A word on this clone: This sample includes further DNA sequences coding for the same CDR3. The genes are TRBV18 and TRBJ2-7; possibly TRBD2 for D (6 bases). This CDR3 has 17 amino acids. Trimming shortened V by 3 bases and J by 9 bases, and 27 bases separated the two germline ends. Germline loops: CDR1 KGHSH, CDR2 LQKENI. The CDR3 is CASSPSPAGRDAPWQYF. CDR3 nucleotides: TGTGCCAGCTCACCCTCACCGGCGGGGCGGGATGCCCCCTGGCAGTACTTC.

The chain is built from TRBV9 and TRBJ2-5; D ambiguous. The CDR3 totals 13 residues. V lost 0 bases and J 4 bases, leaving 7 bases between the germline ends. The germline V gene has CDR1 SGDLS and CDR2 YYNGEE. CDR3 bases: TGTGCCAGCAGCGTAGGACTGGCAGAGACCCAGTACTTC. Its translation: CASSVGLAETQYF.

The chain has TRBV5-4 and TRBJ1-2, with D perhaps matching TRBD1 (6 bases). The CDR3 sequence is 16 residues long. Trimming stripped 0 bases from V and 4 bases from J, with 16 bases between. CDR1 is SGHNT, CDR2 YYREEE, per germline (reference sequence). The chain's CDR3 is CASSLEAGGAIYGYTF. The CDR3, as DNA: TGTGCCAGCAGCTTGGAAGCGGGGGGGGCTATCTATGGCTACACCTTC. Complete variable domain (other parts from reference TRBV5-4 and TRBJ1-2): ETGVTQSPTHLIKTRGQQVTLRCSSQSGHNTVSWYQQALGQGPQFIFQYYREEENGRGNFPPRFSGLQFPNYSSELNVNALELDDSALYLCASSLEAGGAIYGYTFGSGTRLTVV.

The V and J genes are TRBV7-2 and TRBJ2-5; TRBD1 might be the D (6 bases). This CDR3 has 15 residues. CDR1 is SGHTA and CDR2 is FQGNSA in the germline V gene. Trimming left V 3 bases short and J 9 bases short, with 20 bases between. The CDR3 sequence is CASSLNRALTLPQYF. In DNA, the CDR3 is TGTGCCAGCAGCTTGAACAGGGCCCTCACTTTGCCCCAGTACTTC. Full variable domain (missing parts from reference TRBV7-2 and TRBJ2-5): GAGVSQSPSNKVTEKGKDVELRCDPISGHTALYWYRQSLGQGLEFLIYFQGNSAPDKSGLPSDRFSAERTGGSVSTLTIQRTQQEDSAVYLCASSLNRALTLPQYFGPGTRLLVL.

This rearrangement joins TRBV27 to TRBJ2-1; TRBD2 agrees at 8 bases. CDR1 and CDR2 from the germline V gene are MNHEY and SMNVEV (reference sequence). J gave up 2 bases and V 6 bases, and 6 bases lay outside the gene matches. This CDR3 is 15 amino acids long. CDR3 sequence: CASSLSGNTYNEQFF. CDR3 nucleotide sequence: TGTGCCAGCAGCCTTAGCGGGAATACCTACAATGAGCAGTTCTTC.

V is TRBV28 and J is TRBJ2-7; 9 bases are shared with TRBD1. This CDR3 comprises 15 residues. Trimming cost V 6 bases and J 4 bases; bases outside gene matches: 10. CDR1 and CDR2 from the germline V gene are MDHEN and SYDVKM. DNA of the CDR3: TGTGCCAGCAGGATAGACAGGGGGTTCTTGTACGAGCAGTACTTC. Translating it yields CASRIDRGFLYEQYF.